These 20 T cell receptor beta chains came from one sample sequenced in a study of cytomegalovirus exposure and HLA in healthy donors. PCR used 60 Vbeta primers and 13 Jbeta primers. Profiled with immunoSEQ multiplex PCR; TCRdb holds only in-frame clones, not every one. Of 280,000 or so clones in the sample, around nine tenths were seen once. The sequencing sample was made of PBMCs. The receptors were sampled from a young woman in good health and CMV-seronegative.

V gene TRBV7-9 combines with J gene TRBJ2-5, with 11 bases fitting TRBD2. After removal of 2 bases from V and 5 bases from J, the junction contained 4 bases not matched to a gene. Germline values: CDR1 SEHNR, CDR2 FQNEAQ (reference sequence). The CDR3 totals 15 residues. This chain's CDR3 is CASSLLAGGVETQYF. In DNA, the CDR3 is TGTGCCAGCAGCTTACTAGCGGGGGGTGTGGAGACCCAGTACTTC.

This clone was found once. This chain connects TRBV4-1 to TRBJ1-1, with D perhaps matching TRBD1 (5 bases). There are 15 residues in the CDR3. From germline, CDR1 is MGHRA and CDR2 YSYEKL. V was clipped by 0 bases and J by 4 bases, with 12 bases between them. This CDR3 is CASSQEPGGGTEAFF. CDR3 coding DNA: TGCGCCAGCAGCCAAGAACCGGGCGGGGGCACTGAAGCTTTCTTT.

The V call is TRBV7-9, the J call TRBJ2-3; D gene unclear. The CDR3 spans 13 residues. Germline values: CDR1 SEHNR, CDR2 FQNEAQ (reference sequence). V lost 4 bases to trimming and J lost 6 bases, with 11 bases between them. The CDR3 spells CASSSENGDTQYF. CDR3 nucleotides: TGTGCCAGCAGCTCCGAAAACGGGGATACGCAGTATTTT.

The chain has TRBV6-1 and TRBJ1-4; a weak D match, TRBD1 (6 bases). Germline values: CDR1 MNHNS, CDR2 SASEGT. With 6 bases removed from V and 7 bases from J, the gap between germline ends came to 12 bases. This CDR3 contains 13 residues. The CDR3 DNA follows: TGTGCCAGCAGATCAGGGGCGGCTGAAAAACTGTTTTTT. This gives the protein CASRSGAAEKLFF.

This clone occurred a few times. This chain links TRBV4-1 with TRBJ1-1; perhaps TRBD1 as D (5 bases). The CDR3 is 16 residues long. Germline V gene data show CDR1 as MGHRA and CDR2 as YSYEKL. The V end lost 4 bases, the J end lost 0 bases, and 15 bases lay between the germline ends. CDR3 residues: CASSLSRQSMNTEAFF. The DNA for the CDR3 is TGCGCCAGCAGCCTGTCTCGACAGTCCATGAACACTGAAGCTTTCTTT.

The rearrangement joins TRBV9 to TRBJ2-1; 7 bases line up with TRBD1. CDR1 is SGDLS and CDR2 is YYNGEE in the germline V gene. The trim removed 4 bases at V and 5 bases at J, leaving 6 bases unmatched. CDR3 length: 14 residues. The CDR3 sequence is CASSLQGIHNEQFF. The CDR3 DNA reads TGTGCCAGCAGCCTACAGGGGATCCACAATGAGCAGTTCTTC.

The V and J genes are TRBV6-5 and TRBJ1-1; the D gene is possibly TRBD1 (5 bases). Germline V gene lookup returns CDR1 MNHEY and CDR2 SVGAGI. The V end lost 2 bases, the J end lost 5 bases, and 12 bases lay between the germline ends. This CDR3 contains 14 residues. The CDR3 bases are TGTGCCAGCAGTTACCCGGCAGGGAGGACTGAAGCTTTCTTT. Its protein is CASSYPAGRTEAFF.

The CDR3 is CASSFVLRTEAFF. The CDR3 DNA sequence: TGTGCCAGCAGCTTCGTCTTGCGCACTGAAGCTTTCTTT. The chain employs TRBV11-2 and TRBJ1-1; D unresolved. CDR1 is SGHAT, CDR2 FQNNGV, per germline. There are 13 residues in the CDR3. The germline V and J ends were trimmed by 3 bases and 4 bases, with 9 bases remaining between them.

The chain links TRBV7-9 to TRBJ1-1; no firm D call. The germline gives CDR1 SEHNR, CDR2 FQNEAQ (reference sequence). V dropped 1 base and J dropped 4 bases, with 10 bases sitting between them. The CDR3 runs 14 residues. The CDR3 bases are TGTGCCAGCAGCTTAGAAGGTCGGGGCACTGAAGCTTTCTTT. It is translated as CASSLEGRGTEAFF.

The chain recombines TRBV21-1 with TRBJ2-5; the D segment call TRBD2 is taken from the table without a DNA check. TRBV21-1 counts as a pseudogene. CDR3 length: 13 amino acids. The DNA of the CDR3 is TGTGCCAGCAGGGGACTAGCTCAAGAGACCCAGTACTTC. Translating it yields CASRGLAQETQYF.

This CDR3 is CASSLGHPAAQHF. As DNA, the CDR3 is TGTGCCAGCAGCTTGGGACACCCCGCGGCCCAGCATTTT. The gene calls are TRBV7-6 and TRBJ1-5, with D tentatively TRBD1 (6 bases). Germline values: CDR1 SGHVS, CDR2 FNYEAQ. V gave up 3 bases and J gave up 11 bases, with 14 bases separating them. This CDR3 is built from 13 residues.

This clone has only one observation. The CDR3, as DNA: TGTGCCACCAGCAGGGAAGCCCAGCAGGGGAATGAAAAACTGTTTTTT. Its translation is CATSREAQQGNEKLFF. This chain links TRBV15 with TRBJ1-4, with D possibly matching TRBD1 (6 bases). Trimming pared 3 bases from V and 5 bases from J, leaving 16 bases between. The CDR3 length is 16 residues. The germline V gene has CDR1 LNHNV and CDR2 YYDKDF (reference sequence).

The chain couples TRBV19 to TRBJ1-6, with 7 bases aligning to TRBD1. Germline V CDR1 and CDR2: LNHDA, SQIVND (reference sequence). Trimming took 5 bases from V and 2 from J; bases not matched to a gene: 9. The CDR3 loop spans 17 amino acids. The CDR3 sequence: CASSSMDRFTYNSPLHF. DNA of the CDR3: TGTGCCAGTAGTTCAATGGACAGGTTTACCTATAATTCACCCCTCCACTTT.

This sequence joins TRBV7-9 and TRBJ2-5; 8 positions match TRBD1. This CDR3 comprises 13 residues. Germline CDR1 and CDR2: SEHNR and FQNEAQ (reference sequence). The V and J ends lost 6 bases and 5 bases, in that order; junction bases with no gene match: 5. The CDR3 nucleotides are TGTGCCAGCAGTCGGACAGGGTGGGAGACCCAGTACTTC. Amino acid sequence: CASSRTGWETQYF.

CDR3 bases: TGTGCCAGCAGCCCCCAAGCGGGGGGGCCCAGTGAGCAGTTCTTC. Protein: CASSPQAGGPSEQFF. The gene calls are TRBV6-5 and TRBJ2-1; 10 bases line up with TRBD2. The length of the CDR3 is 15 residues. Losses at the gene ends were 6 bases for V and 9 bases for J; bases not matched to a gene: 11. Germline V gene sequence: CDR1 MNHEY, CDR2 SVGAGI.

This rearrangement joins TRBV2 to TRBJ2-5; unclear D gene. The length of the CDR3 is 10 residues. Germline CDR1 is SNHLY and CDR2 is FYNNEI. Between the trimmed V and J ends, which lost 8 bases and 5 bases, there was a span of 6 bases. The DNA of the CDR3 is TGTGCCAGCTATCTCGAGACCCAGTACTTC. This translates into CASYLETQYF.

The rearrangement links TRBV27 to TRBJ2-3, with D unresolved. The length of the CDR3 is 12 residues. V was clipped by 7 bases and J by 8 bases, with 13 bases between them. Germline V gene lookup returns CDR1 MNHEY and CDR2 SMNVEV (reference sequence). The CDR3 coding sequence is TGTGCCAGCATGTTCGGTTCCGGTACGCAGTATTTT. It codes for CASMFGSGTQYF.

The genes are TRBV30 and TRBJ2-5, with 9 bases aligning to TRBD1. The V gene end was trimmed by 5 bases and the J gene end by 1 base; junction bases not matched to a gene: 11. The germline V gene encodes CDR1 GTSNPN and CDR2 SVGIG (reference sequence). This CDR3 is built from 16 residues. The CDR3 nucleotides are TGTGCCTGGGGGACAGGGTACCCGTTGCTCCAAGAGACCCAGTACTTC. This codes for CAWGTGYPLLQETQYF.

This clone showed up just a few times. The chain recombines TRBV6-5 with TRBJ2-5, with D possibly being TRBD2 (5 bases). This CDR3 spans 13 amino acids. With 2 bases removed from V and 1 base from J, the gap between germline ends came to 5 bases. The germline CDR1 and CDR2 sequences are MNHEY and SVGAGI. The DNA for the CDR3 is TGTGCCAGCAGTTACAGCGGCCAAGAGACCCAGTACTTC. This gives the protein CASSYSGQETQYF.

The chain recombines TRBV9 with TRBJ2-1; D is possibly TRBD2 (5 bases). There are 16 residues in the CDR3. Deletions cut 0 bases from V and 5 bases from J, with 15 bases between. Germline assignment: CDR1 SGDLS and CDR2 YYNGEE. The DNA for the CDR3 is TGTGCCAGCAGCGTAGCCCTAGCCCTAATTGACAATGAGCAGTTCTTC. Translating it yields CASSVALALIDNEQFF. Drawing the rest from reference TRBV9 and TRBJ2-1, the complete variable domain is DSGVTQTPKHLITATGQRVTLRCSPRSGDLSVYWYQQSLDQGLQFLIQYYNGEERAKGNILERFSAQQFPDLHSELNLSSLELGDSALYFCASSVALALIDNEQFFGPGTRLTVL.